The rows below give T cell receptor beta chains drawn from one sample of a study of early T cells in non-severe SARS-CoV-2 infection. MiXCR was run by TCRdb on the 5' RACE reads, yielding one entry per CDR3 protein. Counted here are fewer than 100,000 distinct CDR3 sequences, about 16% occurring once; the ten biggest clones make up around 2.6%. Source material: whole blood. The receptors derive from an adult who was a healthcare worker with PCR-confirmed SARS-CoV-2 infection or an uninfected control (not recorded which). CDR3s include the opening cysteine and the closing phenylalanine or tryptophan. A D gene is named only where the DNA matches it firmly. Expanded clones get a size class; other rows say once, few or many, or leave the size out.

TRBJ2-3 | . | . | TRBV28 | TGTGCCAGCGTTAGCGGTGGCACAGATACGCAGTATTTT | CASVSGGTDTQYF
TRBJ2-5 | . | . | TRBV6-5 | TGTGCCAGCAGTTACAAGGCGGGATCTGAGACCCAGTACTTC | CASSYKAGSETQYF
TRBJ2-1 | . | . | TRBV2 | TGTGCCAGCAGTGAAGGGTTGCATGAGCAGTTCTTC | CASSEGLHEQFF
TRBJ2-7 | few | . | TRBV29-1 | TGCAGCGTTGAACTAGGCCTTTGGAGCGAGCAGTACTTC | CSVELGLWSEQYF
TRBJ1-2 | few | TRBD1 | TRBV20-1 | TGCAGTGCTAGAACGGGACAGGCGAAGTATGGCTACACCTTC | CSARTGQAKYGYTF
TRBJ2-1 | . | TRBD1 | TRBV7-6 | TGTGCCAGCACCAAGGGACAGAATCCATACAATGAGCAGTTCTTC | CASTKGQNPYNEQFF
TRBJ2-2 | . | TRBD2 | TRBV7-2 | TGTGCCAGCAGCTCCGGACTAGCGGGGGTGGGCGGGGAGCTGTTTTTT | CASSSGLAGVGGELFF
TRBJ2-7 | many | TRBD2 | TRBV7-9 | TGTGCCAGCAGCCCTAGCGGGGGGGCGTACGAGCAGTACTTC | CASSPSGGAYEQYF
TRBJ2-3 | . | . | TRBV11-3 | TGTGCCAGCAGCTTGGGAGGATTGGAGAACACAGATACGCAGTATTTT | CASSLGGLENTDTQYF
TRBJ2-1 | few | . | TRBV5-1 | TGCGCCAGCAGCCTAGGCCTCCCTACGTGGAATGAGCAGTTCTTC | CASSLGLPTWNEQFF
TRBJ2-1 | few | TRBD2 | TRBV9 | TGTGCCAGCAGCGTTGGGACTAGCGGCAGTCATGTGCAGTTCTTC | CASSVGTSGSHVQFF
TRBJ1-1 | . | . | TRBV7-8 | TGTGCCAGCAGCTTAGTAGAAAGGGGGAGAGTCATGAACACTGAAGCTTTCTTT | CASSLVERGRVMNTEAFF
TRBJ1-3 | few | . | TRBV13 | TGTGCCAGCAGCTTAGAAAGCGGAAACACCATATATTTT | CASSLESGNTIYF
TRBJ2-1 | few | . | TRBV4-2 | TGTGCCAGCAGCCTCGTCCTCGGCGCGGCATCCTACAATGAGCAGTTCTTC | CASSLVLGAASYNEQFF
TRBJ2-3 | once | . | TRBV7-3 | TGTGCCAGCAGCGCCACTGCCGGGATAGAAGAGACGCAGTATTTT | CASSATAGIEETQYF
TRBJ2-7 | . | . | TRBV28 | TGTGCCAGCAGTTTATGGACGTCCATACCCTACGAGCAGTACTTC | CASSLWTSIPYEQYF
TRBJ1-1 | many | . | TRBV20-1 | TGCAGTGCTAGAGACCATATACAGGGCACCGACACTGAAGCTTTCTTT | CSARDHIQGTDTEAFF
TRBJ1-2 | . | TRBD1 | TRBV19 | TGTGCCAGTAGTGTAACAGGGGTCTTGGAGGGCTACACCTTC | CASSVTGVLEGYTF
TRBJ2-3 | . | . | TRBV29-1 | TGCAGCGTTTTCCCTGGACTCAACACAGATACGCAGTATTTT | CSVFPGLNTDTQYF
TRBJ2-2 | few | TRBD1 | TRBV27 | TGTGCCAGCAGTGAGGGACAGTCCCACCACACCGGGGAGCTGTTTTTT | CASSEGQSHHTGELFF
TRBJ2-1 | . | . | TRBV12-3/TRBV12-4 | TGTGCCAGCAGTCCAGGGTGGCGGGGGCCTTACAATGAGCAGTTCTTC | CASSPGWRGPYNEQFF
TRBJ2-1 | . | TRBD2 | TRBV18 | TGTGCCAGCCTCGGCGGTAGCGGGAGATACAATGAGCAGTTCTTC | CASLGGSGRYNEQFF
TRBJ2-3 | many | . | TRBV7-9 | TGTGCCAGCAGCTTAGGCCTCCTCGAGACCACAGATACGCAGTATTTT | CASSLGLLETTDTQYF
TRBJ2-3 | . | . | TRBV12-3/TRBV12-4 | TGTGCCAGCAGTTTGGACGGAACTTACACAGATACGCAGTATTTT | CASSLDGTYTDTQYF
TRBJ2-7 | few | . | TRBV5-1 | TGCGCCAGCAGCTTGGACCCCCACACAGGAGTGAGGCAGTACTTC | CASSLDPHTGVRQYF
TRBJ2-1 | many | . | TRBV5-1 | TGCGCCAGCAGCTCCACGGAGGGGGCTTGGGAGCAGTTCTTC | CASSSTEGAWEQFF
TRBJ2-6 | few | . | TRBV3-2 | TGTGCCAGCAGCCAATCATTAGCTCGGCTCGGGGCCAACGTCCTGACTTTC | CASSQSLARLGANVLTF
TRBJ2-4 | . | . | TRBV6-6 | TGTGCCAGCAGTTACCGCCAGGATTCTATTAAGGGAGCCAAAAACATTCAGTACTTC | CASSYRQDSIKGAKNIQYF
TRBJ1-1 | . | TRBD1 | TRBV11-2 | TGTGCCAGCAGCTCTCCTACAGGGGCCGGCACTGAAGCTTTCTTT | CASSSPTGAGTEAFF
TRBJ2-5 | . | . | TRBV29-1 | TGCAGCGGGGCAGAGGACACAGCGCAAGAGACCCAGTACTTC | CSGAEDTAQETQYF
TRBJ1-3 | few | . | TRBV19 | TGTGCCAGTAGCCGCACGGGACCGAGCTCTGGAAACACCATATATTTT | CASSRTGPSSGNTIYF
TRBJ2-2 | few | TRBD1 | TRBV7-9 | TGTGCCAGCAGCCCGGGACAGGGCGGAGGGGAGCTGTTTTTT | CASSPGQGGGELFF
TRBJ2-3 | . | TRBD2 | TRBV20-1 | TGCAGTGCTAGAGAGACTAGCGGGACAACCACAGATACGCAGTATTTT | CSARETSGTTTDTQYF
TRBJ1-5 | few | . | TRBV6-1 | TGTGCCAGCAGTGAAGGGGTGAATCAGCCCCAGCATTTT | CASSEGVNQPQHF